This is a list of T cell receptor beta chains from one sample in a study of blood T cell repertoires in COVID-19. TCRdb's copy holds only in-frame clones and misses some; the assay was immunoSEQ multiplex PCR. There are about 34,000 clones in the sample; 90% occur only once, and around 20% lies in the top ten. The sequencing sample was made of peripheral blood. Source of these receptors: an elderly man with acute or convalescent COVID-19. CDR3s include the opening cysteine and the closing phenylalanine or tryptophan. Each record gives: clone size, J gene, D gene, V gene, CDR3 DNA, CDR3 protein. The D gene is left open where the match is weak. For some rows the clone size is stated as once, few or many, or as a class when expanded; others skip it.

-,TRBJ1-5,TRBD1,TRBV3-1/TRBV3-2,TGTGCCAGCAGCCAAGGGGGGACAGGGGGATCAGCGGCCCAGCATTTT,CASSQGGTGGSAAQHF
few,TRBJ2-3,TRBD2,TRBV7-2,TGTGCCAGCAGCCCATTGGGACTAGCGGGGGAACCAGATACGCAGTATTTT,CASSPLGLAGEPDTQYF
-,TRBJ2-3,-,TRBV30,TGTGCCTGGAGTGTAGGAGGGGCCACAGATACGCAGTATTTT,CAWSVGGATDTQYF
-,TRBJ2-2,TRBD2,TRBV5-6,TGTGCCAGCAGCCGGCTAGCGGGGGGACACACCGGGGAGCTGTTTTTT,CASSRLAGGHTGELFF
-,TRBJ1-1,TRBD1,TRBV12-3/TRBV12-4,TGTGCCAGCACGCGGGACAGGGAGTCTGAAGCTTTCTTT,CASTRDRESEAFF
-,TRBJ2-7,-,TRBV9,TGTGCCAGCAGCGTAGGCCGCGGAGGGGATAGCTCCTACGAGCAGTACTTC,CASSVGRGGDSSYEQYF
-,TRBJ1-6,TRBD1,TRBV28,TGTGCCAGCAGAAACAGGGGTCCGAGCTCCTATAATTCACCCCTCCACTTT,CASRNRGPSSYNSPLHF
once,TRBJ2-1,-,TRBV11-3,TGTGCCAGCAGCTTTTACTCCTACAATGAGCAGTTCTTC,CASSFYSYNEQFF
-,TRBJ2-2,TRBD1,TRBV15,TGTGCCACCAGCAGTCAGGGGGCCGGGGAGCTGTTTTTT,CATSSQGAGELFF
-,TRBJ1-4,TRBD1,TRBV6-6,TGTGCCAGCAGTTACCAGGGGGCCTTTAATGAAAAACTGTTTTTT,CASSYQGAFNEKLFF
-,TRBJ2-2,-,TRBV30,TGTGCCTGGAGCCCCCTGGGCGCCGGGGAGCTGTTTTTT,CAWSPLGAGELFF
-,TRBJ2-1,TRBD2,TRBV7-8,TGTGCCAGCAGCTTAGGAGGGACTAGCGGGGCGCAGTTCTTC,CASSLGGTSGAQFF
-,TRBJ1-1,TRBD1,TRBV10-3,TGTGCCATCGGACAGGCCCTGAACACTGAAGCTTTCTTT,CAIGQALNTEAFF
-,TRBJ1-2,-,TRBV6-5,TGTGCCAGCAGGACCGGACTGATTAACTATGGCTACACCTTC,CASRTGLINYGYTF
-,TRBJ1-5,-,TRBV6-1,TGTGCCAGCAGTGAATCGGGTGGTCAGCCCCAGCATTTT,CASSESGGQPQHF
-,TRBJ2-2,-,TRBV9,TGTGCCAGCAGCTTAGGAGGGGGGAACACCGGGGAGCTGTTTTTT,CASSLGGGNTGELFF
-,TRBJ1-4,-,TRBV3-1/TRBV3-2,TGTGCCAGCAGCCAAATAAATTTACTGTTTTTT,CASSQINLLFF
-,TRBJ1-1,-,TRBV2,TGTGCCAGCAGTGGGGAGGCATACACTGAAGCTTTCTTT,CASSGEAYTEAFF
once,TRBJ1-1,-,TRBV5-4,TGTGCCAGCAGCTTGGGTACTGGAGACGGGAACACTGAAGCTTTCTTT,CASSLGTGDGNTEAFF
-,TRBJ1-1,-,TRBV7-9,TGTGCCAGCAGCAATGTCCGAGGGAACACTGAAGCTTTCTTT,CASSNVRGNTEAFF
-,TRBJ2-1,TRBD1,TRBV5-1,TGCGCCAGCAGCACGGGACAGGGGGGCTCCTACAATGAGCAGTTCTTC,CASSTGQGGSYNEQFF
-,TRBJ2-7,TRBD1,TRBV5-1,TGCGCCAGCAGCCGCCGATCGTCGGGACAGGGGTTTATAACCCAGTACTTC,CASSRRSSGQGFITQYF
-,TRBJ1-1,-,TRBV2,TGTGCCAGCAGTGAAGCATCCGTCCCGGGGACTGAAGCTTTCTTT,CASSEASVPGTEAFF
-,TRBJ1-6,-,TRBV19,TGTGCCAGTAGAGCCGGGATAGAGGATTCCTCACCCCTCCACTTT,CASRAGIEDSSPLHF
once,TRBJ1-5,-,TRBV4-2,TGTGCCAGCGCGCTTGCGGGTAACAGCAATCAGCCCCAGCATTTT,CASALAGNSNQPQHF
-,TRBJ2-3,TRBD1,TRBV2,TGTGCCAGCGATTGGGACAGGCAAGATACGCAGTATTTT,CASDWDRQDTQYF
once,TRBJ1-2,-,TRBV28,TGTGCCAGCAGCGAACTAGGACAGTTAAACTATGGCTACACCTTC,CASSELGQLNYGYTF
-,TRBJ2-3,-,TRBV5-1,TGCGCCAGCAGCTTGGAAGGCCAGGGTTTCCTAGATACGCAGTATTTT,CASSLEGQGFLDTQYF
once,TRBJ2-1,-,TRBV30,TGTGCCTGGAGTGTTGGCAGGGGCAATGAGCAGTTCTTC,CAWSVGRGNEQFF
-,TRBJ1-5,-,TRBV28,TGTGCCAGCAGCCTGGGGGCACGAGGCAATCAGCCCCAGCATTTT,CASSLGARGNQPQHF
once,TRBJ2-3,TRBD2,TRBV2,TGTGCCAGCAGTACTAGCGGGGGGTTTAGTACAGATACGCAGTATTTT,CASSTSGGFSTDTQYF
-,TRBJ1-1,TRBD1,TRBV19,TGTGCCAGTACCGGACAGGGAAGGAGCACTGAAGCTTTCTTT,CASTGQGRSTEAFF
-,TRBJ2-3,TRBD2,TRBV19,TGTGCCAGTACCGGGACTAGCGGGGGACATCCTAGCACAGATACGCAGTATTTT,CASTGTSGGHPSTDTQYF
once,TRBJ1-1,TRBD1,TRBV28,TGTGCCAGCACGGGACCAGGGGGCTTCACTGAAGCTTTCTTT,CASTGPGGFTEAFF
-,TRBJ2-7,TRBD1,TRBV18,TGTGCCAGCTCCCGCGGACAGGGCTACGAGCAGTACTTC,CASSRGQGYEQYF
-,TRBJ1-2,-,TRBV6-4,TGTGCCCCACCTGAAGGTAGCGATGGCTACACCTTC,CAPPEGSDGYTF
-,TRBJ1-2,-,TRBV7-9,TGTGCCAGCAGCTTCGAGCCAGGGGTCTATGGCTACACCTTC,CASSFEPGVYGYTF
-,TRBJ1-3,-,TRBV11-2,TGTGCCAGCAGCTTAACAGGAATCTCGGCGGACACCATATATTTT,CASSLTGISADTIYF
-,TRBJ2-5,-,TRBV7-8,TGTGCCAGCAGCTACCGGAGGACCCAAGAGACCCAGTACTTC,CASSYRRTQETQYF
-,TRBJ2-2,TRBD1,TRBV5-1,TGCGCCAGCAGCGCCCAGACAGGGAGAAACACCGGGGAGCTGTTTTTT,CASSAQTGRNTGELFF
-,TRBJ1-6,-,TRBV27,TGTGCCAGCAGTCCGAACAGGGACGATAATTCACCCCTCCACTTT,CASSPNRDDNSPLHF
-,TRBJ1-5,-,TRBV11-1,TGTGCCAGCAGCTTAGCGGGGGGTCAGCCCCAGCATTTT,CASSLAGGQPQHF
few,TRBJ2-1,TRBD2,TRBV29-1,TGCAGAGTGGGGGGGAATGAGCAGTTCTTC,CRVGGNEQFF
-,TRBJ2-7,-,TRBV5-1,TGCGCCAGCAGCTTGGAGCAGGGGTACTACGAGCAGTACTTC,CASSLEQGYYEQYF
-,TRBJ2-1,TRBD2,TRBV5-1,TGCGCCAGCTCCCAGACTAGCGGGGCGCGCAATGAGCAGTTCTTC,CASSQTSGARNEQFF
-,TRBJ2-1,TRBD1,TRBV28,TGTGCCAGCAGTTCAGACAGGGGGCTGAGAAATGAGCAGTTCTTC,CASSSDRGLRNEQFF
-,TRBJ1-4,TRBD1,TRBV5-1,TGCGCCAGCAGCAGGACAGGCCCTAATGAAAAACTGTTTTTT,CASSRTGPNEKLFF
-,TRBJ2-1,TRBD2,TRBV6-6,TGTGCCAGCATAGGTGGTTCTGTGGGGGGGTACAATGAGCAGTTCTTC,CASIGGSVGGYNEQFF
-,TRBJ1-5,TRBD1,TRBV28,TGTGCCAGCAGTTATGCAGGGGGTAGCAATCAGCCCCAGCATTTT,CASSYAGGSNQPQHF
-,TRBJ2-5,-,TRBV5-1,TGCGCCAGCAGCTTAGGAGGTTGGTCCCAAGAGACCCAGTACTTC,CASSLGGWSQETQYF
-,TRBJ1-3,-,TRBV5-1,TGCGCCAGCAGCTTGGAAGTTGGGGAGTATGGAAACACCATATATTTT,CASSLEVGEYGNTIYF
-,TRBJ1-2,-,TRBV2,TGTGCCAGCAGGCAGGGTCCGTCTAATGGCTACACCTTC,CASRQGPSNGYTF
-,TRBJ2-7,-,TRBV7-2,TGTGCCAGCAGCCGGAGCGGGCAGGGCAACGAGCAGTACTTC,CASSRSGQGNEQYF
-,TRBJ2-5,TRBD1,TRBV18,TGTGCCAGCTCACCACCGGGACAGGAGTACCAAGAGACCCAGTACTTC,CASSPPGQEYQETQYF